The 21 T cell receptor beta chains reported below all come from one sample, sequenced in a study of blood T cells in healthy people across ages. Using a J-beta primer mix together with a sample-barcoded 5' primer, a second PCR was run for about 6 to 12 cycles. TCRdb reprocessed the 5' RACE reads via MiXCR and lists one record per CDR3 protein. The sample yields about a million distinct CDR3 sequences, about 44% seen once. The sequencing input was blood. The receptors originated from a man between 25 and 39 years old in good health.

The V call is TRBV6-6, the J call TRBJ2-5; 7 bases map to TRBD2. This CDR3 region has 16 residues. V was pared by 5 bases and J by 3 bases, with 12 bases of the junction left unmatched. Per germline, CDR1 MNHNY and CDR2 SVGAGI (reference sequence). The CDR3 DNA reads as TGTGCCAGCAGTGACGAGCGGGGCAAACCAAAAGAGACCCAGTACTTC. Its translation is CASSDERGKPKETQYF.

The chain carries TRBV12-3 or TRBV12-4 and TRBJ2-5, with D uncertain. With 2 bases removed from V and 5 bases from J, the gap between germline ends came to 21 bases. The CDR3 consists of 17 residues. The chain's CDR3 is CASSLSSRPGGPETQYF. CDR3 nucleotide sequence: TGTGCCAGCAGTTTAAGCAGTCGTCCGGGTGGTCCGGAGACCCAGTACTTC.

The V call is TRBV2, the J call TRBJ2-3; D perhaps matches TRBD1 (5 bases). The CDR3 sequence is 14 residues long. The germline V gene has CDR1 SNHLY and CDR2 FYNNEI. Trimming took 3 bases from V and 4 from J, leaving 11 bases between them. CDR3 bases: TGTGCCAGCAGTGAGCAGGGTGGGGCAGATACGCAGTATTTT. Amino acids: CASSEQGGADTQYF. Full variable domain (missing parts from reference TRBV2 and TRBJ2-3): EPEVTQTPSHQVTQMGQEVILRCVPISNHLYFYWYRQILGQKVEFLVSFYNNEISEKSEIFDDQFSVERPDGSNFTLKIRSTKLEDSAMYFCASSEQGGADTQYFGPGTRLTVL.

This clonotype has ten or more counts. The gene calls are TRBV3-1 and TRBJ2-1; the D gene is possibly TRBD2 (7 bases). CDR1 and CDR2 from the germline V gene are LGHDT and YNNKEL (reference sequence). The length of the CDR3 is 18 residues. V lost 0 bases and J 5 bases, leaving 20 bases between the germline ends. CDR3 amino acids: CASSQDPITRGANNEQFF. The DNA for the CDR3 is TGTGCCAGCAGCCAAGATCCGATCACCCGGGGGGCAAACAATGAGCAGTTCTTC.

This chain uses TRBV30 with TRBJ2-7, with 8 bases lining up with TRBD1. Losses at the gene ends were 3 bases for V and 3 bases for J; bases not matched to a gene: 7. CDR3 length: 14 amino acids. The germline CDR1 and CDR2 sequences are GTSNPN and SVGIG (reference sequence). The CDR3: CAWSLGTGRYEQYF. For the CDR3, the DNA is TGTGCCTGGAGCCTCGGGACAGGACGCTACGAGCAGTACTTC.

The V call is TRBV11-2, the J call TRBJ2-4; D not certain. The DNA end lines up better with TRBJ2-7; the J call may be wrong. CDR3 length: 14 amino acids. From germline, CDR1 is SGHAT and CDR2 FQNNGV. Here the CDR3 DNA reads TGTGCCAGCAGCTTAGTCGGCAGTCACTACGAGCAGTACTTC. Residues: CASSLVGSHYEQYF.

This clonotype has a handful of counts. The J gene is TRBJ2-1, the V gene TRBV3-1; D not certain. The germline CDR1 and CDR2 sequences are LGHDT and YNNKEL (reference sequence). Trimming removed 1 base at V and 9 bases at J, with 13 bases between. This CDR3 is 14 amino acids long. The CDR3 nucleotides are TGTGCCAGCAGCCAAGTTTTAGGGAACGGTGAGCAGTTCTTC. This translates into CASSQVLGNGEQFF.

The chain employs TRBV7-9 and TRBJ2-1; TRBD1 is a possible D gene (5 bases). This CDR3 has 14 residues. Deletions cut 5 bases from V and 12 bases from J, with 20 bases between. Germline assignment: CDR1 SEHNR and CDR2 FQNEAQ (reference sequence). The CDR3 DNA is TGTGCCAGCAGCCCCGCCGACCTCAGAACAGGGCAGTTCTTC. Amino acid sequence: CASSPADLRTGQFF.

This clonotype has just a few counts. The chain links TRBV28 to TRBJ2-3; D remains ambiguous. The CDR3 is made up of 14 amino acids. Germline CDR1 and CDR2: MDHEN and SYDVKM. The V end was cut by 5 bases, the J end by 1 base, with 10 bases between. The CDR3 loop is CASSPRWGTDTQYF. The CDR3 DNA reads TGTGCCAGCAGTCCACGGTGGGGCACAGATACGCAGTATTTT.

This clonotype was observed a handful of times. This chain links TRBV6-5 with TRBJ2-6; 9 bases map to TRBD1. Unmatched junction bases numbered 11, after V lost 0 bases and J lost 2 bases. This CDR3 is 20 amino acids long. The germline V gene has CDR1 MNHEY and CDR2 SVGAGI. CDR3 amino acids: CASSYSYSDRGTTGANVLTF. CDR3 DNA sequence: TGTGCCAGCAGTTACTCGTACTCGGACAGGGGTACGACTGGGGCCAACGTCCTGACTTTC.

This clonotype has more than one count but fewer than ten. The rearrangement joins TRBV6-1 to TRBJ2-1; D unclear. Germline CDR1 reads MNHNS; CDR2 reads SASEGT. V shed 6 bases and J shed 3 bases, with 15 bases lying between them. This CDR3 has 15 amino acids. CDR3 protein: CASSQASAVYNEQFF. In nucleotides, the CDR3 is TGTGCCAGCAGCCAGGCTAGTGCCGTCTACAATGAGCAGTTCTTC.

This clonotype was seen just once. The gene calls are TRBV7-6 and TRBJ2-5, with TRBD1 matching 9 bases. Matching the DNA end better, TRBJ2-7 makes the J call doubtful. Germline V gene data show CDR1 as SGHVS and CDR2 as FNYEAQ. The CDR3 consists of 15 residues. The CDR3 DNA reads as TGTGCCAGCAGCTTGACGGGACAGGGTATCGACGAGCAGTACTTC. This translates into CASSLTGQGIDEQYF.

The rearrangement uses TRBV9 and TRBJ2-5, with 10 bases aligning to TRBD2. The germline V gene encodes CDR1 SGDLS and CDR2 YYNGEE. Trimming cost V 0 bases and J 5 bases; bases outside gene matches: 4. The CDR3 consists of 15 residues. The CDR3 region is CASSVDQRGGETQYF. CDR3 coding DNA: TGTGCCAGCAGCGTAGACCAGCGGGGGGGGGAGACCCAGTACTTC. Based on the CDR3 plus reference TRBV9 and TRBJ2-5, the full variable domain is DSGVTQTPKHLITATGQRVTLRCSPRSGDLSVYWYQQSLDQGLQFLIQYYNGEERAKGNILERFSAQQFPDLHSELNLSSLELGDSALYFCASSVDQRGGETQYFGPGTRLLVL.

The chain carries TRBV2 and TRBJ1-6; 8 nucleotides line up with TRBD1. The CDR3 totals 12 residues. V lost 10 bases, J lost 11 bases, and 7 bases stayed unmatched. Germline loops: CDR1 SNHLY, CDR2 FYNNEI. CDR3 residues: CATGQGNTPLHF. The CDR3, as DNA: TGTGCCACAGGACAGGGTAACACACCCCTCCACTTT.

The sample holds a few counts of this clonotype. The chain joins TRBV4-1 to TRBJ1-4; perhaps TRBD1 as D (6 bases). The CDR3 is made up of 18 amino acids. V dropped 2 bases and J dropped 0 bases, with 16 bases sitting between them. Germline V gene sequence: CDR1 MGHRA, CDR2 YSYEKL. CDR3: CASSQPKEGGATNEKLFF. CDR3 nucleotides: TGCGCCAGCAGCCAACCGAAGGAGGGGGGAGCAACTAATGAAAAACTGTTTTTT.

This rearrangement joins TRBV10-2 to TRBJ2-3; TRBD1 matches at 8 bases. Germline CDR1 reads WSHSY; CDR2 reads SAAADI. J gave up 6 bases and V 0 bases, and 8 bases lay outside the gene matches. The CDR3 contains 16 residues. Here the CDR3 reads CASSESAGGRGDTQYF. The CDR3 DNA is TGCGCCAGCAGTGAGTCGGCAGGGGGCCGGGGGGATACGCAGTATTTT.

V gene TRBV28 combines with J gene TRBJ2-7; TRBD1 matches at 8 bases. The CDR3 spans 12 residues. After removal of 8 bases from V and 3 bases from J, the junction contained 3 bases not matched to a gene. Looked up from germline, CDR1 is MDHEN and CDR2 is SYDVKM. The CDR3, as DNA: TGTGCCAGCGAAACAGGGGGCTACGAGCAGTACTTC. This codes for CASETGGYEQYF.

The CDR3: CASSQANRETQYF. The CDR3 region has the DNA TGTGCCAGCAGCCAAGCGAACAGGGAGACCCAGTACTTC. The chain combines TRBV3-1 with TRBJ2-5, with TRBD1 as a possible D gene (5 bases). The germline V gene has CDR1 LGHDT and CDR2 YNNKEL (reference sequence). The CDR3 consists of 13 residues. Trimming stripped 1 base from V and 5 bases from J, with 8 bases between.

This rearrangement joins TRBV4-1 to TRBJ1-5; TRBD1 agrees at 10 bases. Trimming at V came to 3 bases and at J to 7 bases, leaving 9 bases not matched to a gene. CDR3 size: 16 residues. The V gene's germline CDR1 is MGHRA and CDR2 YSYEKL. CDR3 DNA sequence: TGCGCCAGCAGCCACCCGTCGGGACAGGGGAACCAGCCCCAGCATTTT. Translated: CASSHPSGQGNQPQHF.

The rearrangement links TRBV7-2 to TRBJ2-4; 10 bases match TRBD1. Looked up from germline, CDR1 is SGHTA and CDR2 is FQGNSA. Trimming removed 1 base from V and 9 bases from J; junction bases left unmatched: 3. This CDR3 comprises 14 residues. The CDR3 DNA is TGTGCCAGCAGCTTAGGGACAGGGGGAGGCATTCAGTACTTC. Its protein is CASSLGTGGGIQYF.

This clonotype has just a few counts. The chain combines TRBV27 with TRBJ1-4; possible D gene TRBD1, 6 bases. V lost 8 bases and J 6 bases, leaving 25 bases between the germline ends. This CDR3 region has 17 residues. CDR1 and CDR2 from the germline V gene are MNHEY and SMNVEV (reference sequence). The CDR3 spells CASQHLPGGAGDEKLFF. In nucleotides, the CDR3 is TGTGCCAGCCAGCATTTACCGGGGGGGGCCGGGGATGAAAAACTGTTTTTT.